These T cell receptor beta chains were read from a single sample in a study of monozygotic twins with inflammatory bowel disease. From the 5' RACE reads, TCRdb lists one entry per CDR3 protein and no DNA. The data show over 200,000 distinct CDR3 sequences, and the top ten clones hold 7.5% to 9.5%. Sequencing input: blood. The receptors here all came from a human donor with ulcerative colitis or Crohn's disease, or a healthy co-twin of an affected twin (not recorded which). CDR3s include the opening cysteine and the closing phenylalanine or tryptophan.

TRBJ1-1,TRBV5-1,CASSPGTGVSTEAFF
TRBJ2-3,TRBV20-1,CSALDRASRLGTDTQYF
TRBJ2-1,TRBV6-4,CASRGPGGLAGEGSYNEQFF
TRBJ2-7,TRBV20-1,CSANPPVGGGQPIYEQYF
TRBJ1-1,TRBV27,CASSHPGTASRNTEAFF
TRBJ2-7,TRBV6-2/TRBV6-3,CASSYGLYEQYF
TRBJ2-7,TRBV10-3,CAIRDPESYEQYF
TRBJ1-1,TRBV11-2,CASSLERTEAFF
TRBJ2-7,TRBV7-6,CASSLGQATYEQYF
TRBJ1-2,TRBV20-1,CSPPTQGGGYTF
TRBJ1-2,TRBV4-1,CASSQVGGVNGYTF
TRBJ1-6,TRBV28,CASSLRQVGSPLHF
TRBJ2-7,TRBV7-8,CASSLEELLVSSYEQYF
TRBJ2-3,TRBV18,CASSPLGMRGTDTQYF
TRBJ2-5,TRBV6-2/TRBV6-3,CASSTPDTQETQYF
TRBJ2-1,TRBV20-1,CSKWQDLNSSYNEQFF
TRBJ2-5,TRBV20-1,CSAGGRGGLRETQYF
TRBJ2-2,TRBV7-8,CASSSRFASKNTGELFF
TRBJ2-7,TRBV7-9,CASSPRGQPYEQYF
TRBJ1-6,TRBV7-9,CASAGGYNSPLHF
TRBJ2-5,TRBV7-8,CASSDTPRAQYF
TRBJ2-7,TRBV20-1,CSARSGEFYEQYF
TRBJ2-3,TRBV3-1,CASSQEGLPVVTDTQYF
TRBJ2-7,TRBV5-1,CASSPCTRAGEQYF
TRBJ2-2,TRBV12-3/TRBV12-4,CASSLIWTGVAGELFF
TRBJ1-3,TRBV20-1,CSARTSGTGPYKIYF
TRBJ1-2,TRBV20-1,CSATQGSYGYTF
TRBJ2-7,TRBV29-1,CSVVRGRGLAYEQYF
TRBJ1-2,TRBV20-1,CSALTGFNYGYTF
TRBJ2-1,TRBV20-1,CSAPGQPNEQFF
TRBJ2-5,TRBV11-2,CASSSQMSRGETQYF
TRBJ2-1,TRBV7-2,CASSSYATGAAYNEQFF
TRBJ2-1,TRBV5-1,CASSLDIPRGKVNEQFF
TRBJ2-1,TRBV9,CASSGLSGAVYNEQFF
TRBJ1-1,TRBV20-1,CSGRTTGNTEAFF
TRBJ1-6,TRBV18,CASSLSGTGSYNSPLHF
TRBJ1-6,TRBV28,CASRPPGPNSPLHF
TRBJ2-1,TRBV4-3,CASSRTVSYNEQFF